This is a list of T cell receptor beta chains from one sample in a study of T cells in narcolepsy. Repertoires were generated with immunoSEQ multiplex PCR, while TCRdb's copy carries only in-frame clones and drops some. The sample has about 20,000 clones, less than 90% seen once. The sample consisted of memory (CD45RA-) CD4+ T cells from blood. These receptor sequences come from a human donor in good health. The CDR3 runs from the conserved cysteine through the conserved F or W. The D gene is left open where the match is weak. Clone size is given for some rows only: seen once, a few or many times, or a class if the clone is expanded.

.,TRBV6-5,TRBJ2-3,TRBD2,CASSRTRGRAHTQYF,TGTGCCAGCAGTCGAACTCGCGGGAGGGCCCATACGCAGTATTTT
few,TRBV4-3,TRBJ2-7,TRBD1,CASSQGNRGQDEQYF,TGCGCCAGCAGCCAAGGGAACAGGGGGCAGGACGAGCAGTACTTC
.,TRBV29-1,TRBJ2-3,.,CSTGLGQSGNTQYF,TGCAGCACCGGGCTAGGACAGTCCGGGAATACGCAGTATTTT
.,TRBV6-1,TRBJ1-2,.,CASSSGYGYTF,TGTGCCAGCAGTTCGGGGTATGGCTACACCTTC
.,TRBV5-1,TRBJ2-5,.,CASSLEGDLLTQYF,TGCGCCAGCAGCTTAGAGGGCGACCTCCTAACCCAGTACTTC
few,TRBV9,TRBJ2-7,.,CASSRGGGGGQYEQYF,TGTGCCAGCAGCCGAGGAGGCGGTGGGGGTCAATACGAGCAGTACTTC
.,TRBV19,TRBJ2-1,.,CASEGHSYNEQFF,TGTGCCAGCGAGGGACACAGCTACAATGAGCAGTTCTTC
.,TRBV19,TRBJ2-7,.,CASSPTRGEQYF,TGTGCCAGTAGTCCCACACGGGGCGAGCAGTACTTC
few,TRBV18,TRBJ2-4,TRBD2,CASSPQRGVGNIQYF,TGTGCCAGCTCACCCCAGCGGGGGGTTGGAAACATTCAGTACTTC
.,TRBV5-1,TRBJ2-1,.,CASSLAGRGWDEQFF,TGCGCCAGCAGCTTGGCCGGTAGGGGCTGGGATGAGCAGTTCTTC
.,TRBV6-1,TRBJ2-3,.,CASSEAVRTSTDTQYF,TGTGCCAGCAGTGAAGCTGTGCGAACTAGCACAGATACGCAGTATTTT
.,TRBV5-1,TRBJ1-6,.,CASSLGRVLEDSPLLF,TGCGCCAGCAGTCTTGGAAGAGTTCTCGAGGACTCACCCCTCCTCTTT
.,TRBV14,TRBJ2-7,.,CASSQVQGRFYEQYF,TGTGCCAGCAGCCAAGTGCAGGGAAGGTTCTACGAGCAGTACTTC
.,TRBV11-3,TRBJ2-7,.,CASSLGVIGEQYF,TGTGCCAGCAGCTTAGGCGTGATAGGCGAGCAGTACTTC
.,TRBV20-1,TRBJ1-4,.,CSAGVRLKLFF,TGCAGTGCTGGGGTGAGACTAAAACTGTTTTTT
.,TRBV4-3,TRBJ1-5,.,CASSQAEGPAQPQHF,TGCGCCAGCAGCCAAGCGGAGGGACCGGCTCAGCCCCAGCATTTT
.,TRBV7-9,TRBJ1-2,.,CASSMDISYGYTF,TGTGCCAGCAGCATGGACATCAGCTATGGCTACACCTTC
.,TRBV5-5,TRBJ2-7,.,CASSPDAGSSYEQYF,TGTGCCAGCAGTCCGGATGCGGGGAGCTCCTACGAGCAGTACTTC
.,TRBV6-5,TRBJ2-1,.,CASSYSSAAYNEQFF,TGTGCCAGCAGTTACTCCAGCGCCGCCTACAATGAGCAGTTCTTC
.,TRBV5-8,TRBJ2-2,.,CASSLFLGGELFF,TGTGCCAGCAGCTTGTTTTTGGGCGGGGAGCTGTTTTTT
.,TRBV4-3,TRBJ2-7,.,CASSQEFASPFAEQYF,TGCGCCAGCAGCCAAGAATTCGCCAGCCCGTTCGCGGAGCAGTACTTC
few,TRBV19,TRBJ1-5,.,CASSQMGGNQPQHF,TGTGCCAGTAGCCAGATGGGGGGCAATCAGCCCCAGCATTTT
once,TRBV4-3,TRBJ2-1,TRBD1,CASSQDRGAYNEQFF,TGCGCCAGCAGCCAGGACAGGGGGGCCTACAATGAGCAGTTCTTC
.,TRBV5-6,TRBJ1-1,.,CASSSRYLTGFTEAFF,TGTGCCAGCAGCTCGCGGTACTTAACAGGGTTCACTGAAGCTTTCTTT
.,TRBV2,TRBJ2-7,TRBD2,CASSEWRGLAGGEQYF,TGTGCCAGCAGTGAATGGAGGGGACTAGCGGGAGGCGAGCAGTACTTC
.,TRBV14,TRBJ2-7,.,CASSQASRGDYEQYF,TGTGCCAGCAGCCAAGCGTCCCGCGGCGACTACGAGCAGTACTTC
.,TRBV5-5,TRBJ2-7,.,CASSSELGPLYEQYF,TGTGCCAGCAGTTCCGAGCTGGGGCCCCTCTACGAGCAGTACTTC
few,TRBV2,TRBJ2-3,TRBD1,CASSARQGSDTQYF,TGTGCCAGCAGTGCCCGACAGGGTTCAGATACGCAGTATTTT
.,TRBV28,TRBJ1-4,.,CASSGRNEKLFF,TGTGCCAGCAGTGGACGGAATGAAAAACTGTTTTTT
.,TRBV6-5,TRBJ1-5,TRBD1,CATRQGDQPQHF,TGTGCCACACGACAGGGGGATCAGCCCCAGCATTTT
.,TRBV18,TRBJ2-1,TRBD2,CASSPLLAGNEQFF,TGTGCCAGCTCACCACTACTAGCGGGTAATGAGCAGTTCTTC
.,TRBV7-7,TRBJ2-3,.,CASSLGQGNTDTQYF,TGTGCCAGCAGCTTAGGGCAGGGCAACACAGATACGCAGTATTTT
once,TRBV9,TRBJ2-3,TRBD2,CASSPPVAGGVVTTDTQYF,TGTGCCAGCAGCCCCCCTGTGGCGGGAGGCGTGGTCACCACAGATACGCAGTATTTT
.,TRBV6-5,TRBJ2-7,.,CACSYGGRGPSYEQYF,TGTGCCTGCAGTTACGGGGGACGGGGTCCCTCCTACGAGCAGTACTTC
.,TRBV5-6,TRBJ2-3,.,CASSLTSTDTQYF,TGTGCCAGCAGCCTCACTAGCACAGATACGCAGTATTTT
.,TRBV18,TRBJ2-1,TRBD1,CASSTGDEQFF,TGTGCCAGCTCAACAGGGGATGAGCAGTTCTTC
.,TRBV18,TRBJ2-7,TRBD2,CASSQTAGGGTSYEQYF,TGTGCCAGCTCACAAACCGCGGGAGGGGGCACCTCCTACGAGCAGTACTTC
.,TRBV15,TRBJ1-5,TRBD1,CATSRAGTGNQPQHF,TGTGCCACCAGCAGGGCCGGGACAGGGAATCAGCCCCAGCATTTT
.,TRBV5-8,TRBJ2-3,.,CASSLQDTQYF,TGTGCCAGCAGCTTACAAGATACGCAGTATTTT
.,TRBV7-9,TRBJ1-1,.,CASSFASEAFF,TGTGCCAGCAGCTTCGCTTCTGAAGCTTTCTTT